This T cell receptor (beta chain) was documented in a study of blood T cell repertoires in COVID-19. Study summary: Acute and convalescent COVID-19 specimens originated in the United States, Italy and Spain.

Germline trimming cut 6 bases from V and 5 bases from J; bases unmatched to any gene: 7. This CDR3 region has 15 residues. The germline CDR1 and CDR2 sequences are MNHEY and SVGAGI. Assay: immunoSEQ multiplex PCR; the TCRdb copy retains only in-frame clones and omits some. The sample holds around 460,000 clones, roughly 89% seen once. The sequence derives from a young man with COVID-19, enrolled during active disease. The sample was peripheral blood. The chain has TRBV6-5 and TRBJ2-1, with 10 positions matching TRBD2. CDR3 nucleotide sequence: TGTGCCAGCAGGTCGGGACTAGCGCGAGACAATGAGCAGTTCTTC. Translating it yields CASRSGLARDNEQFF.